This T cell receptor beta chain was documented in a study of response to subunit inactivated influenza vaccine. Study results and caveats: Only a handful of new T cells, the authors suggested, are recruited with each seasonal influenza vaccination.

The junction had 15 bases not matched to a gene; V was cut back by 8 bases and J by 10 bases. Germline CDR1 and CDR2: MNHEY and SVGEGT. There are 17 residues in the CDR3. Only a few counts were recorded for this clonotype. Its specificity is unknown. Via MiXCR, TCRdb re-called the RT-PCR reads, giving one row per CDR3 protein. The sample lists 400,000 to 550,000 distinct CDR3 sequences; roughly 27% were seen once. The material was CD4+ T cells sorted from PBMCs, obtained around 5 days after vaccination. This TCR derives from a man over 45 who received an inactivated influenza vaccine. The chain combines TRBV6-2 or TRBV6-3 with TRBJ1-6, with TRBD1 matching over 12 bases. The CDR3 loop is CASQPHGTGGRGSPLHF. The CDR3 bases are TGTGCCAGCCAACCCCACGGGACAGGGGGCCGAGGATCACCCCTCCACTTT.